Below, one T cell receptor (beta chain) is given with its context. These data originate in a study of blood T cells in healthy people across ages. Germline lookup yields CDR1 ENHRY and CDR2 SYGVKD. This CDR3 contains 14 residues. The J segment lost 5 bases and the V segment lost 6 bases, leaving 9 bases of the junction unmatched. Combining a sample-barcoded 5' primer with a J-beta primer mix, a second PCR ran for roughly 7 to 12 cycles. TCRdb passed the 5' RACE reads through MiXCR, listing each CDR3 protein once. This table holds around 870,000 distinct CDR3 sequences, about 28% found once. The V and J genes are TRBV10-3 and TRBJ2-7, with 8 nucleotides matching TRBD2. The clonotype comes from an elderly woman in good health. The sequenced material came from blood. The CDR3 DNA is TGTGCCATCAGCGAACTAGCGGTACAACACGAGCAGTACTTC. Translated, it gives CAISELAVQHEQYF.